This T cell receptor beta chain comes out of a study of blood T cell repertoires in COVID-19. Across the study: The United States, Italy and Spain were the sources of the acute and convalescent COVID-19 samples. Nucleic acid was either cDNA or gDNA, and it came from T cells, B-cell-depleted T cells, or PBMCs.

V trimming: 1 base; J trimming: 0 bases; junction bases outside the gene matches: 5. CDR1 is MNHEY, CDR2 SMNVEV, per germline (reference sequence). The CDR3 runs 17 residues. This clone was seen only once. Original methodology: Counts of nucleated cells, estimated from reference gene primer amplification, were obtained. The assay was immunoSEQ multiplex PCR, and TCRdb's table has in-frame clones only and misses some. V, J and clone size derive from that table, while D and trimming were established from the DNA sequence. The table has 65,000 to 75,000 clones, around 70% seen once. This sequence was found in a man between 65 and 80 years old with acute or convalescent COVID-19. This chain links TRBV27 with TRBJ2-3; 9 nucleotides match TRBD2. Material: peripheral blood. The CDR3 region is CASSLLLLAGSTDTQYF. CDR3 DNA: TGTGCCAGCAGTTTATTATTACTAGCGGGCAGCACAGATACGCAGTATTTT.